What follows describes a single T cell receptor (beta chain). Its antigen remains unidentified. The record originates from a study of radiation and T cells in renal cell carcinoma. About the research overall: Nephrectomy followed 15 Gy stereotactic body radiation by 4 weeks. Study observations and caveats: From baseline, blood top tumor clonotypes peaked at 2 weeks post-radiation. No pretreatment tumor biopsies were available for baseline clonotypes.

Regarding time point: blood 2 weeks post-SBRT. The treatment is: 15 Gy SBRT to primary tumor, nephrectomy 4 weeks later. Profiled with immunoSEQ multiplex PCR; TCRdb holds only in-frame clones, not every one. The sample lists about 130,000 clones, 75% to 90% occurring once. Looked up from germline, CDR1 is LNHNV and CDR2 is YYDKDF (reference sequence). V shed 5 bases, J shed 2 bases, and the junction held 6 bases outside the gene matches. The CDR3 is made up of 15 amino acids. The V call is TRBV15, the J call TRBJ2-3; 8 bases align to TRBD2. The specimen comprised blood, sampled from a patient whose treatment included radiotherapy and nephrectomy. The sequence derives from a woman in her fifties or sixties with renal cell carcinoma. Here the CDR3 reads CATSLLAGLTDTQYF. The CDR3 bases are TGTGCCACCAGCCTCCTAGCGGGCCTCACAGATACGCAGTATTTT.